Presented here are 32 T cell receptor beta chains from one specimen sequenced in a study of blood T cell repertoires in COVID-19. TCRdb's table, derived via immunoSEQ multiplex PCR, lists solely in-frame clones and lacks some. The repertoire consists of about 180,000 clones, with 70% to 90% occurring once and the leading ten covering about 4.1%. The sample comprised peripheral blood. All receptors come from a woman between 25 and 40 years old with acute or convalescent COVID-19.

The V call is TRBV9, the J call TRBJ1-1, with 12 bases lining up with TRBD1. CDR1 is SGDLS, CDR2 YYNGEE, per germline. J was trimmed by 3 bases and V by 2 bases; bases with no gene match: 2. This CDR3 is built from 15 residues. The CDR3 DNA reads TGTGCCAGCAGCGTCCGGGACAGGGGGCACACTGAAGCTTTCTTT. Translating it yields CASSVRDRGHTEAFF.

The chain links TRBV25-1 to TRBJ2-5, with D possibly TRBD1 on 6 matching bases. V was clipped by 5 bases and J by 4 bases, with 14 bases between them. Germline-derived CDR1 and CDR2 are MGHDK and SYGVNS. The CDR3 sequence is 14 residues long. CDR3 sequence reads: CASSIQGRGETQYF. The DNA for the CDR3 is TGTGCCAGCAGTATACAGGGAAGGGGAGAGACCCAGTACTTC.

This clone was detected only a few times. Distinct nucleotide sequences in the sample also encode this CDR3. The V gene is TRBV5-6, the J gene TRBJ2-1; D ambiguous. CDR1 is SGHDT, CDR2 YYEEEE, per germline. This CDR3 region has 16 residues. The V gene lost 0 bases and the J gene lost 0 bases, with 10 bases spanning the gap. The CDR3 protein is CASSLVSLSSYNEQFF. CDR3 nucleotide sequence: TGTGCCAGCAGCTTGGTAAGCCTAAGCTCCTACAATGAGCAGTTCTTC.

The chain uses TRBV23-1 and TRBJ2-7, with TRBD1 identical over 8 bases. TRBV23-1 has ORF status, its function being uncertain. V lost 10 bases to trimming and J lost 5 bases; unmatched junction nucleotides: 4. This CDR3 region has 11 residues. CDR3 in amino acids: CATGQGNEQYF. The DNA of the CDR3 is TGCGCCACAGGACAGGGCAACGAGCAGTACTTC.

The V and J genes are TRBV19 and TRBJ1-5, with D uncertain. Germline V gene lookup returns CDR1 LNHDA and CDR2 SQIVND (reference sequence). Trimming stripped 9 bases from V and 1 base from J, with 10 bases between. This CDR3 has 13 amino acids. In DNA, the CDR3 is TGTGCCAGCTCTCACACGAGCAATCAGCCCCAGCATTTT. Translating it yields CASSHTSNQPQHF.

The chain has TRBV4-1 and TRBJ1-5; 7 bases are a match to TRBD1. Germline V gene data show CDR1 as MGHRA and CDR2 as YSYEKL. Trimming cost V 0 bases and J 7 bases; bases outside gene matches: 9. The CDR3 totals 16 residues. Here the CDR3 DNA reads TGCGCCAGCAGCCAAGACAGACAGGGAGTAGGACAGCCCCAGCATTTT. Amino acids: CASSQDRQGVGQPQHF.

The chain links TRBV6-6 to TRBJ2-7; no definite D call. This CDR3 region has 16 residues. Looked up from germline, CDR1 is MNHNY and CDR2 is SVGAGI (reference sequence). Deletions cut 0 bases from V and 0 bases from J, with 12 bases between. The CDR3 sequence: CASSYSSPLNSYEQYF. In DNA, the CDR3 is TGTGCCAGCAGTTACTCATCCCCCCTTAACTCCTACGAGCAGTACTTC.

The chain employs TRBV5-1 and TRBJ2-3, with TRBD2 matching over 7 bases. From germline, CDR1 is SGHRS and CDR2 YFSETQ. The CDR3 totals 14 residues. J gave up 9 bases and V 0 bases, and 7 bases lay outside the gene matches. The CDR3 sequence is CASSLVPFGGTQYF. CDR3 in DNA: TGCGCCAGCAGCTTGGTTCCGTTCGGGGGGACGCAGTATTTT.

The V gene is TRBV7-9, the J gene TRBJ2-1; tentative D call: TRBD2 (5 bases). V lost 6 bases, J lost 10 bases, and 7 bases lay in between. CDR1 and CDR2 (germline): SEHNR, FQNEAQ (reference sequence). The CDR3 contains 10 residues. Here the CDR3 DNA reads TGTGCCAGCAGTCGAGGGGAGCAGTTCTTC. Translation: CASSRGEQFF.

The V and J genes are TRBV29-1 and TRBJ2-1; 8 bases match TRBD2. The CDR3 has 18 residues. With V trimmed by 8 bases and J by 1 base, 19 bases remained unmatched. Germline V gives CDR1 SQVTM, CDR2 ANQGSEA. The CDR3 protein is CSITTSTGASGSYNEQFF. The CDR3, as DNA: TGCAGCATAACTACCTCTACCGGGGCTAGCGGGTCCTACAATGAGCAGTTCTTC.

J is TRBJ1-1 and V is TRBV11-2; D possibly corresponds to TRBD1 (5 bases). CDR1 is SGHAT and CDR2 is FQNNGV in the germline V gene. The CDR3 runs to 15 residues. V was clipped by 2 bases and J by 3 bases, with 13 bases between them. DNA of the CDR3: TGTGCCAGCAGCTTACAGGGTCGGACGGACACTGAAGCTTTCTTT. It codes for CASSLQGRTDTEAFF.

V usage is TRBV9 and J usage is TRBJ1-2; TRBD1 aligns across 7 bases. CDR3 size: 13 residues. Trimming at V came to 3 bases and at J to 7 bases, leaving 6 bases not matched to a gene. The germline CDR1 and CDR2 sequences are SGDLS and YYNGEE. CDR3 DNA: TGTGCCAGCAGCGACAGGGGAGACCGTGGCTACACCTTC. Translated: CASSDRGDRGYTF.

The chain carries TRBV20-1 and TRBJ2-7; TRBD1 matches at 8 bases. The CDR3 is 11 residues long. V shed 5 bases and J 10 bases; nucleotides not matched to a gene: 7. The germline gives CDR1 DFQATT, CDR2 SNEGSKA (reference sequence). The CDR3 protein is CSAFRGRYQYF. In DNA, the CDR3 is TGCAGTGCTTTCAGGGGGCGGTATCAGTACTTC.

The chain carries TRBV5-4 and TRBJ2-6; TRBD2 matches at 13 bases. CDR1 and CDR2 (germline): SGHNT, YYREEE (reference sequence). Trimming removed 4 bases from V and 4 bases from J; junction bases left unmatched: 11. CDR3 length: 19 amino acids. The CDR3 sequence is CASSPAPLAGGTGANVLTF. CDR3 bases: TGTGCCAGCAGCCCGGCCCCACTAGCGGGAGGGACCGGGGCCAACGTCCTGACTTTC. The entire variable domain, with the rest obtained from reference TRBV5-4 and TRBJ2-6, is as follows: ETGVTQSPTHLIKTRGQQVTLRCSSQSGHNTVSWYQQALGQGPQFIFQYYREEENGRGNFPPRFSGLQFPNYSSELNVNALELDDSALYLCASSPAPLAGGTGANVLTFGAGSRLTVL.

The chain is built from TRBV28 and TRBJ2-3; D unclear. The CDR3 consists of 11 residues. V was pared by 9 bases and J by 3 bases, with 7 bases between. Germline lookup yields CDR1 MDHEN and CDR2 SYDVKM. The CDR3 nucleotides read TGTGCCAGTCAAAAAACAGATACGCAGTATTTT. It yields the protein CASQKTDTQYF.

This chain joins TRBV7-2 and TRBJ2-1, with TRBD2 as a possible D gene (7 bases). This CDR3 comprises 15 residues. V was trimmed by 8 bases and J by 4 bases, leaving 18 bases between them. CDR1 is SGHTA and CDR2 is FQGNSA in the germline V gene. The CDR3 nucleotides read TGTGCCAGCGAAAAGGGGGGGGGAACTTACAATGAGCAGTTCTTC. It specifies CASEKGGGTYNEQFF. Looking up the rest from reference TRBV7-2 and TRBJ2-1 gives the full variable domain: GAGVSQSPSNKVTEKGKDVELRCDPISGHTALYWYRQSLGQGLEFLIYFQGNSAPDKSGLPSDRFSAERTGGSVSTLTIQRTQQEDSAVYLCASEKGGGTYNEQFFGPGTRLTVL.

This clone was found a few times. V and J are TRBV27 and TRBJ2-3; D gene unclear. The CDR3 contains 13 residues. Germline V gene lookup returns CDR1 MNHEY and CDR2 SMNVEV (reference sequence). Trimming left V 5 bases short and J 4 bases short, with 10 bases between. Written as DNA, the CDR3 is TGTGCCAGCAGTCATCCCGAGGCAGATACGCAGTATTTT. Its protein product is CASSHPEADTQYF.

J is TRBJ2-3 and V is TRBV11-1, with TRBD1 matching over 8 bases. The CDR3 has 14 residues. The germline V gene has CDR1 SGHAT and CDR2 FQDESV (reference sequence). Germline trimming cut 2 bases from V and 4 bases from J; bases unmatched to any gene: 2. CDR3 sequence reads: CASSLTQGADTQYF. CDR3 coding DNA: TGTGCCAGCAGCTTAACACAGGGGGCAGATACGCAGTATTTT.

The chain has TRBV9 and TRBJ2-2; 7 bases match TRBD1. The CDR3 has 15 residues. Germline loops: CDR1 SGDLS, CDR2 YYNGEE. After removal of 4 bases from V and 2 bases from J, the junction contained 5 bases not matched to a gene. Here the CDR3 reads CASSWTGANTGELFF. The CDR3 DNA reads TGTGCCAGCAGCTGGACAGGAGCCAACACCGGGGAGCTGTTTTTT.

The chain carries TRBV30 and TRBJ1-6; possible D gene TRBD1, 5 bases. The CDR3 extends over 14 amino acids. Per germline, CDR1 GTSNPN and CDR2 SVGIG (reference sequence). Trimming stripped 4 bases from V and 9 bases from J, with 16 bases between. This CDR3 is CAWTGSVLGSPLHF. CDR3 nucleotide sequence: TGTGCCTGGACAGGGTCGGTTTTGGGTTCACCCCTCCACTTT.

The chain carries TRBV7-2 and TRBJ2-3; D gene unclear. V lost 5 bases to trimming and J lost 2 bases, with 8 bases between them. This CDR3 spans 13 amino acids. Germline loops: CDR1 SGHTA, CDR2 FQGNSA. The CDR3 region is CASSGRPTDTQYF. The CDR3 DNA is TGTGCCAGCAGCGGGCGACCCACAGATACGCAGTATTTT.

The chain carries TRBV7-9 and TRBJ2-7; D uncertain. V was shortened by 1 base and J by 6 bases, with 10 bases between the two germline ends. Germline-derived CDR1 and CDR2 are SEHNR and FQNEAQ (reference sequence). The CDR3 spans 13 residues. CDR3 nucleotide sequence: TGTGCCAGCAGCTTAGGGAGTTACGGCGAGCAGTACTTC. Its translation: CASSLGSYGEQYF.

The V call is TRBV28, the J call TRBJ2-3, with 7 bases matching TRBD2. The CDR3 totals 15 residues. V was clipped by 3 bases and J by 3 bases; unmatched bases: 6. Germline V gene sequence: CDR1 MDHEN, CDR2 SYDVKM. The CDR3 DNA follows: TGTGCCAGCAGTTTGGCGGGAGTGGTTACAGATACGCAGTATTTT. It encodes CASSLAGVVTDTQYF.

The CDR3: CASSLLGTSGRNTGELFF. The DNA of the CDR3 is TGTGCCAGCAGTTTACTCGGGACTAGCGGGAGGAACACCGGGGAGCTGTTTTTT. The chain has TRBV28 and TRBJ2-2; 14 nucleotides line up with TRBD2. The CDR3 has 18 residues. Per the germline V gene, CDR1 is MDHEN and CDR2 is SYDVKM. V was pared by 2 bases and J by 1 base, with 3 bases of the junction left unmatched.

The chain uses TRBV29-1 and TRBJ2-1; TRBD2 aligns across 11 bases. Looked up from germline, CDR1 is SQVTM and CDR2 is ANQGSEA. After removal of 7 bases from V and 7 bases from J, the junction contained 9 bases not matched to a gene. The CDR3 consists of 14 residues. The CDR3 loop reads CSGKQRLAGNEQFF. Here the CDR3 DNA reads TGCAGCGGTAAACAGCGACTAGCGGGAAATGAGCAGTTCTTC.

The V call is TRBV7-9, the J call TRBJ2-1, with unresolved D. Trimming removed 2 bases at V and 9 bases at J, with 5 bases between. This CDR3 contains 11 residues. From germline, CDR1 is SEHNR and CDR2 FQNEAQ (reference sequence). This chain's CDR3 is CASSLTGEQFF. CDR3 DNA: TGTGCCAGCAGCTTAACGGGTGAGCAGTTCTTC.

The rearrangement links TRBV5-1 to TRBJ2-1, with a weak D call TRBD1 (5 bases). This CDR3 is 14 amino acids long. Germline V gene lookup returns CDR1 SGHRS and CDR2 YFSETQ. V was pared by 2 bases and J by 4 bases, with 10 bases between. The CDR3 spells CASSFLGVYNEQFF. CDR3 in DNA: TGCGCCAGCAGCTTCCTAGGGGTGTACAATGAGCAGTTCTTC.

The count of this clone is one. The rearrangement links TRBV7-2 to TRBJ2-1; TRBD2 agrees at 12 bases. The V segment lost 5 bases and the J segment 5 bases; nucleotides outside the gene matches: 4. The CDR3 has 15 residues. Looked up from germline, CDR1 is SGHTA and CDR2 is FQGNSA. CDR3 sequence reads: CASSAGLAGNNEQFF. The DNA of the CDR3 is TGTGCCAGCAGCGCCGGACTAGCGGGAAACAATGAGCAGTTCTTC.

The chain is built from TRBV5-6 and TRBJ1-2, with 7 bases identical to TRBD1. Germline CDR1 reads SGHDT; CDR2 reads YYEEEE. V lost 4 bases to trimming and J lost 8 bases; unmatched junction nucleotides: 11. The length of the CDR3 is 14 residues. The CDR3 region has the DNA TGTGCCAGCAGCCCCAACAGGGGACCGTGGGGCTACACCTTC. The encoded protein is CASSPNRGPWGYTF.

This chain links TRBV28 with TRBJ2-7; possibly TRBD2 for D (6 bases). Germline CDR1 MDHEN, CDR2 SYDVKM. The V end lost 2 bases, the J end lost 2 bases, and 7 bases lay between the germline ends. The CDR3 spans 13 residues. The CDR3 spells CASSLAGPYEQYF. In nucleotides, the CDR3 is TGTGCCAGCAGTTTAGCGGGACCCTACGAGCAGTACTTC.

In DNA form, the CDR3 reads TGTGCCAGCAGCTTACGCGGGAGGCCCTACAATGAGCAGTTCTTC. This codes for CASSLRGRPYNEQFF. V usage is TRBV11-3 and J usage is TRBJ2-1, with TRBD2 matching 8 bases. The CDR3 has 15 residues. The germline V gene has CDR1 SGHNT and CDR2 YENEEA. Trimming removed 2 bases from V and 2 bases from J; junction bases left unmatched: 2.

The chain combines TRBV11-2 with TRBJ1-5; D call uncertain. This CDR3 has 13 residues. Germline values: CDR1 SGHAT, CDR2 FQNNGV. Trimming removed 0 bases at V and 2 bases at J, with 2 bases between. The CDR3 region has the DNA TGTGCCAGCAGCTTAGACGGCAATCAGCCCCAGCATTTT. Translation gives CASSLDGNQPQHF.